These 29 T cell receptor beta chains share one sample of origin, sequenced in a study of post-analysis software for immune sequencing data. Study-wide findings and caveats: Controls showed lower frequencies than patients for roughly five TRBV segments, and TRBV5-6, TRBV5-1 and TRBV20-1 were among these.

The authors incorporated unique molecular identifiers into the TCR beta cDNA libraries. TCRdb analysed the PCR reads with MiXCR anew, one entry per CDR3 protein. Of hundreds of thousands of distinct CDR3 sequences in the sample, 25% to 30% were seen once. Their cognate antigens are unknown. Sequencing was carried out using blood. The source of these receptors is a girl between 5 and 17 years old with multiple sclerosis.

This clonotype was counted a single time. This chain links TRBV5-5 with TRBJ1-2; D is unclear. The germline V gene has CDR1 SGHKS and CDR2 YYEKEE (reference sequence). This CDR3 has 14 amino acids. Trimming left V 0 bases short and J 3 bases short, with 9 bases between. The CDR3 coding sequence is TGTGCCAGCAGCTTGGTGTCGGTTGACTATGGCTACACCTTC. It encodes CASSLVSVDYGYTF.

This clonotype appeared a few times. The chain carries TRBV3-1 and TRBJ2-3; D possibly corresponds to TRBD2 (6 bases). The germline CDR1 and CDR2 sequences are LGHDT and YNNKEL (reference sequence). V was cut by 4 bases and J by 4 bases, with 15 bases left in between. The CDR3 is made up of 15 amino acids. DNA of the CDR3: TGTGCCAGCAGCCGAACCCAGGGACTCGCAGATACGCAGTATTTT. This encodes CASSRTQGLADTQYF.

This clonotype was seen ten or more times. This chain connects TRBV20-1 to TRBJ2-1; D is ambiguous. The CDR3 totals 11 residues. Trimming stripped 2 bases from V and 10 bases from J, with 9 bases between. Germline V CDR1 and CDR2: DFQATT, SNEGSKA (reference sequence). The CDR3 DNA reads TGCAGTGCTAGAAGCCCTAACGAGCAGTTCTTC. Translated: CSARSPNEQFF.

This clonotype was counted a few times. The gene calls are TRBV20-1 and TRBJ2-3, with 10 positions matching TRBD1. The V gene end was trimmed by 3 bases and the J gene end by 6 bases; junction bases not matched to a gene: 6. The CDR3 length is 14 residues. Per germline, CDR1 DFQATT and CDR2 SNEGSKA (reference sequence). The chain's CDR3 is CSARGTGDWDTQYF. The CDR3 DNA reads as TGCAGTGCTAGGGGGACAGGGGATTGGGATACGCAGTATTTT.

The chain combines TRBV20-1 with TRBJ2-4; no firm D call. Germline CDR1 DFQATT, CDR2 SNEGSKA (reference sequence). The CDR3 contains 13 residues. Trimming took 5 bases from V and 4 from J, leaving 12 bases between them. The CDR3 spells CSAPFVGKNIQYF. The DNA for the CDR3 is TGCAGTGCTCCCTTTGTAGGGAAAAACATTCAGTACTTC.

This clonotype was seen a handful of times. CDR3 loop: CSAESGETTYNEQFF. As DNA, the CDR3 is TGCAGTGCCGAGAGTGGGGAAACCACCTACAATGAGCAGTTCTTC. The chain carries TRBV20-1 and TRBJ2-1; D ambiguous. V lost 6 bases and J lost 2, with 17 bases in between. In germline, CDR1 is DFQATT, CDR2 SNEGSKA (reference sequence). The CDR3 loop spans 15 amino acids.

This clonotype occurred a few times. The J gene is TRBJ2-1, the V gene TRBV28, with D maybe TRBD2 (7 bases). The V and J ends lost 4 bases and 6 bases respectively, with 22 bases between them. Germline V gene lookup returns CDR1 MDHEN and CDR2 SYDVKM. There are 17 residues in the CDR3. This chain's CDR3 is CASSCLPGGLCLNEQFF. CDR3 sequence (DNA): TGTGCCAGCAGTTGCCTTCCCGGGGGGCTGTGCCTCAATGAGCAGTTCTTC.

The CDR3 region has the DNA TGCAGCGTTACCGGGACAGGGTCGCCAGAGACCCAGTTCTTC. Translation: CSVTGTGSPETQFF. V is TRBV29-1 and J is TRBJ2-1, with 9 bases matching TRBD1. The CDR3 totals 14 residues. J was trimmed by 13 bases and V by 5 bases; bases with no gene match: 15. CDR1 is SQVTM, CDR2 ANQGSEA, per germline.

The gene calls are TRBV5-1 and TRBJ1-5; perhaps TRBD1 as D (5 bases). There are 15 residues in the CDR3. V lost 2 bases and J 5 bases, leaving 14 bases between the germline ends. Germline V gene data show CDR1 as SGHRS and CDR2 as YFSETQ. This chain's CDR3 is CASSLDGTPYQPQHF. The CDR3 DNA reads TGCGCCAGCAGCTTAGACGGGACCCCCTATCAGCCCCAGCATTTT.

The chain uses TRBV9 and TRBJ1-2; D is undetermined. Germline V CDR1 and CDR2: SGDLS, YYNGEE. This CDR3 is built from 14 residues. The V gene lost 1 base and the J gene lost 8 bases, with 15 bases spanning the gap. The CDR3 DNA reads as TGTGCCAGCAGCGTATGGGAGACCGGGCTGGGCTACACCTTC. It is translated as CASSVWETGLGYTF.

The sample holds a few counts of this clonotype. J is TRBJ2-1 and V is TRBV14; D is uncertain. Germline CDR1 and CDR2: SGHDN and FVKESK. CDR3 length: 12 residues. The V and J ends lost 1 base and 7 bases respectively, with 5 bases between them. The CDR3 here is CASSQGWNEQFF. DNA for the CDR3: TGTGCCAGCAGCCAAGGGTGGAATGAGCAGTTCTTC. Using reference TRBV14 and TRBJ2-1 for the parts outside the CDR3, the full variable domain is EAGVTQFPSHSVIEKGQTVTLRCDPISGHDNLYWYRRVMGKEIKFLLHFVKESKQDESGMPNNRFLAERTGGTYSTLKVQPAELEDSGVYFCASSQGWNEQFFGPGTRLTVL.

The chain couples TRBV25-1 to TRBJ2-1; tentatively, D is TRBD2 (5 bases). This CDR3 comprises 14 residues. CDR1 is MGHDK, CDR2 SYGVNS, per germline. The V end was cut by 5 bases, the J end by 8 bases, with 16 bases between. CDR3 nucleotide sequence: TGTGCCAGCAGTCCCCTGGGAGCTTGGCATGAGCAGTTCTTC. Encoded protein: CASSPLGAWHEQFF.

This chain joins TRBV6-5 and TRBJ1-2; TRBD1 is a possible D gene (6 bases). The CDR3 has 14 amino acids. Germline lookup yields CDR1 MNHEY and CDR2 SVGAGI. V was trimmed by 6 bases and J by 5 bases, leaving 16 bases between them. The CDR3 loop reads CASRRPGGGYGYTF. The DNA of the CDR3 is TGTGCCAGCAGACGCCCCGGAGGGGGTTATGGCTACACCTTC.

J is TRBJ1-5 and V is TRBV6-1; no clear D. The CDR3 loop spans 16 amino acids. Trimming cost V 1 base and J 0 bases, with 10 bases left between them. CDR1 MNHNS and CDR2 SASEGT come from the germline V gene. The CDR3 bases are TGTGCCAGCAGTGAAGGAGCACGGAATAGCAATCAGCCCCAGCATTTT. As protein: CASSEGARNSNQPQHF.

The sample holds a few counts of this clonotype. The CDR3 DNA reads TGCAGCGTGGCTAGCGGGATGAACGAGCAGTACTTC. It translates to CSVASGMNEQYF. The chain links TRBV29-1 to TRBJ2-7, with 9 bases that match TRBD2. The CDR3 covers 12 residues. Germline CDR1 SQVTM, CDR2 ANQGSEA. J gave up 5 bases and V 6 bases, and 5 bases lay outside the gene matches.

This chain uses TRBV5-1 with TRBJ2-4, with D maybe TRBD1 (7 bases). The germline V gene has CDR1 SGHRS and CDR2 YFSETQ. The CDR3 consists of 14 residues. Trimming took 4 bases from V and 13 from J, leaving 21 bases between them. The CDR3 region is CASSTAGQAREQYF. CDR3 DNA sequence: TGCGCCAGCAGCACCGCCGGACAGGCTCGGGAGCAGTACTTC.

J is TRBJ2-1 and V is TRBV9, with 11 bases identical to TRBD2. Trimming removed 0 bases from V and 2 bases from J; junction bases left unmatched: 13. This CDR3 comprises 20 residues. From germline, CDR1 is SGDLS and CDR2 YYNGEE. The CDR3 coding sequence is TGTGCCAGCAGCGTAGATGTAGGACTAGCGGGCAATACGCCCTACAATGAGCAGTTCTTC. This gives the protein CASSVDVGLAGNTPYNEQFF.

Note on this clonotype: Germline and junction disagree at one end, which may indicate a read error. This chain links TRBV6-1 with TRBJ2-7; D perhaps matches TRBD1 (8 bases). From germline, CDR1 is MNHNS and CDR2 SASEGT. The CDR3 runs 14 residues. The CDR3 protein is CAGRSGTGTYEQYF. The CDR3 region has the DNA TGTGCCGGCAGAAGCGGGACAGGCACCTACGAGCAGTACTTC.

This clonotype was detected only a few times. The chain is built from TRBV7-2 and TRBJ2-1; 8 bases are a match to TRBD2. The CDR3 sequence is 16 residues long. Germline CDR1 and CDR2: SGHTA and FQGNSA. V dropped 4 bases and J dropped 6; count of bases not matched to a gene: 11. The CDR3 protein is CASSWAGSGSSNEQFF. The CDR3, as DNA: TGTGCCAGCAGCTGGGCTGGAAGCGGGAGTTCCAATGAGCAGTTCTTC.

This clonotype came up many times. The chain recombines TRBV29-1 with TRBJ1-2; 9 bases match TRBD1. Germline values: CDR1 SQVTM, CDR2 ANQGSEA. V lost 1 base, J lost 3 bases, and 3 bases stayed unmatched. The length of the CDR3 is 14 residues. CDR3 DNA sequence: TGCAGCGTTGAAGCCCGACAGGGGGACTATGGCTACACCTTC. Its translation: CSVEARQGDYGYTF.

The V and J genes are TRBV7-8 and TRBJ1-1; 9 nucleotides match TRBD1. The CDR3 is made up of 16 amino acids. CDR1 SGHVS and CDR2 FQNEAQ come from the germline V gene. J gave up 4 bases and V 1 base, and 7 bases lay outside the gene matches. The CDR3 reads CASSLGNRGQRTEAFF. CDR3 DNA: TGTGCCAGCAGCTTAGGAAACAGGGGGCAGCGCACTGAAGCTTTCTTT.

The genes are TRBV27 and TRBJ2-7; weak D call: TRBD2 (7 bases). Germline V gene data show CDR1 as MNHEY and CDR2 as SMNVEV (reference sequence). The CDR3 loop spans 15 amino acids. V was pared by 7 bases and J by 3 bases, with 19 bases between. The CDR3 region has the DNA TGTGCCAGCATGAGGGGGGGTACAGCCTACTACGAGCAGTACTTC. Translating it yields CASMRGGTAYYEQYF.

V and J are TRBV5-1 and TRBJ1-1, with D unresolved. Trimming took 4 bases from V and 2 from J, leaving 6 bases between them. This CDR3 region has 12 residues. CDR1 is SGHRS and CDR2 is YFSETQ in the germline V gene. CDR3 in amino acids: CASSDDNTEAFF. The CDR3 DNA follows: TGCGCCAGCAGCGACGACAACACTGAAGCTTTCTTT.

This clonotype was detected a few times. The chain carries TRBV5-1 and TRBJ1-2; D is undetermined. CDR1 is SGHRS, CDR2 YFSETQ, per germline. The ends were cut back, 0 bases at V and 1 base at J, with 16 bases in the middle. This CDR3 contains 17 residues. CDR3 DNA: TGCGCCAGCAGCTTGGCAATGGGATTCTCCCTTAACTATGGCTACACCTTC. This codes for CASSLAMGFSLNYGYTF.

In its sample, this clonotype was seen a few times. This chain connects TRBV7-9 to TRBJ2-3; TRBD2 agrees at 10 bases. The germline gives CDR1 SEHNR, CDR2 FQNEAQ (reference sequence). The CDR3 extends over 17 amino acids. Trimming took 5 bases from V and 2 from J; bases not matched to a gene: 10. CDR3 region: CASSPFSGGRLTDTQYF. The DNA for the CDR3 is TGTGCCAGCAGCCCTTTTAGCGGGGGGCGACTCACAGATACGCAGTATTTT.

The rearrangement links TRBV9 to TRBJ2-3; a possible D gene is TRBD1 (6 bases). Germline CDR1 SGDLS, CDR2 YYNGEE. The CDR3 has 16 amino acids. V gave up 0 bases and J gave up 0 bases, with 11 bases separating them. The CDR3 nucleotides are TGTGCCAGCAGCGTAGAGGCAGGGGCAAGCACAGATACGCAGTATTTT. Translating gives CASSVEAGASTDTQYF.

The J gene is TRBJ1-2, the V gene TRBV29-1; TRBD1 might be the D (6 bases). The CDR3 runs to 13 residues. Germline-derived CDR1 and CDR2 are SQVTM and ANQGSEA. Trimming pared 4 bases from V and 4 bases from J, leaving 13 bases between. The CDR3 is CSVVGGRGYGYTF. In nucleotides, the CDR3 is TGCAGCGTTGTGGGGGGCCGGGGCTATGGCTACACCTTC.

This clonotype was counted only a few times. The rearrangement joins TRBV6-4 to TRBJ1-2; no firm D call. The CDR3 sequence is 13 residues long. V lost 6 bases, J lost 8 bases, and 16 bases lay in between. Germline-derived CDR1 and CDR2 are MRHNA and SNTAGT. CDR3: CASRPESIGGYTF. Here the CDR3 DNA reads TGTGCCAGCAGACCCGAAAGTATCGGGGGCTACACCTTC.

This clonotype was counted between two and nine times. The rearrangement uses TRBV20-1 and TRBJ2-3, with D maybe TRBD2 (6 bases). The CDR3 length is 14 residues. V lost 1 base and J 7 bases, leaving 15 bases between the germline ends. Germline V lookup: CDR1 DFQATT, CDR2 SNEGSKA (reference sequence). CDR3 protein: CSARVRAGGHTQYF. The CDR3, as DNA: TGCAGTGCTAGAGTCCGCGCCGGGGGACATACGCAGTATTTT.